This T cell receptor beta chain was obtained from a study of blood T cell repertoires in COVID-19 (dated by TCRdb to the early 2020s). At the level of the whole study: Collaborator samples came from the United States, Italy and Spain and covered acute and convalescent phases of COVID-19. The samples were drawn from two sources: the first 160 participants of the ongoing ImmuneRACE study, and fewer than 1,500 subjects contributed by 6 global collaborators. The sample metadata nearly always contained a de-identified subject ID, COVID-19 status, age in years and sex. The dataset comprised deeply sampled blood TCRbeta repertoires from subjects exposed to, actively infected with, or recovered from COVID-19. The material from the prospective study consisted of cDNA or gDNA derived from T cells, B-cell-depleted T cells, or PBMCs. HLA class I and class II types, where available, came from metadata supplied by the sample provider rather than from assay-based typing. A freely available public database, intended as a resource for researchers studying the immune response to SARS-CoV-2, is where the repertoires were released.

Findings and caveats that apply to the study as a whole: Clinical and demographic metadata were provided uncurated, with the amount varying by source and participant.

The germline V gene supplies CDR1 SGHAT and CDR2 FQNNGV. A distance of 10 bases separates the germline ends of V and J, which lose 5 bases and 2 bases respectively. Inclusive of the bounding cysteine and phenylalanine, the CDR3 is 14 residues long. Just the 42-base CDR3 DNA is kept, in frame starting at base 1. The collaborating institutions used their own protocols to collect whole blood in K2EDTA tubes. Collaborator samples were shipped for TCRbeta analysis as frozen whole blood, isolated PBMCs, or DNA extracted from either sample type. The immunoSEQ Assay, a bias-controlled multiplex PCR, was used to amplify TCRbeta CDR3 regions from genomic DNA. In the source study's methods: Within the assay, amplification of reference gene primers was used to estimate how many nucleated cells each sample contained. To quantify the absolute abundance of each unique TCRbeta CDR3 rearrangement, sequence reads were collapsed and filtered. For each sample, productive Simpson clonality was calculated as the square root of Simpson's diversity index over productive rearrangements. TCRdb obtained this table from immuneACCESS and retained in-frame rearrangements with V and J assigned. These tables miss some clones; where compared with another copy, unresolved V genes account for less than half of the shortfall, and the remainder is unexplained. V, J and clone size derive from that table, while D and trimming were established from the DNA sequence. This sample is represented by fewer than 300,000 clones; 84% of them were singletons. About 9.1% of the sample lies in the top ten.

Concerning this clone itself: Which antigen it targets is not known. Base qualities were left out, and no much larger clone turns up one base away.

The clonotype comes from a human donor in a cohort sampled during active COVID-19. The chain joins TRBV11-2 to TRBJ2-1, and possibly TRBD2, on 5 matching bases. Sequencing was done on a sample of peripheral blood. The CDR3 region: CASSPGIAYNEQFF. The nucleotides are TGTGCCAGCAGCCCCGGGATTGCCTACAATGAGCAGTTCTTC. The entire variable domain, with the stretches around the CDR3 drawn from the reference TRBV11-2 and TRBJ2-1 proteins, is EAGVAQSPRYKIIEKRQSVAFWCNPISGHATLYWYQQILGQGPKLLIQFQNNGVVDDSQLPKDRFSAERLKGVDSTLKIQPAKLEDSAVYLCASSPGIAYNEQFFGPGTRLTVL.